This TCR beta chain comes out of a study of CD8 T cells in Susac syndrome. RNA was extracted with the RNeasy kit, and a quantity of about 0.5 to 1 ug was reverse transcribed using random hexamers. TCRdb re-called the immunoSEQ multiplex PCR reads with MiXCR, one entry per CDR3 protein. Of around 190,000 distinct CDR3 sequences in the sample, over 85% were seen once. The receptor was isolated from a human donor in good health. The sample was CD4+ T cells from PBMCs.

CDR3 nucleotide sequence: TGTGCCAGCAGTTTAAGGGGTAGCTACACCTTC. It is translated as CASSLRGSYTF. The chain has TRBV28 and TRBJ1-2; D might be TRBD1 (5 bases). Trimming cost V 2 bases and J 9 bases, with 7 bases left between them. Germline lookup yields CDR1 MDHEN and CDR2 SYDVKM. CDR3 size: 11 residues.